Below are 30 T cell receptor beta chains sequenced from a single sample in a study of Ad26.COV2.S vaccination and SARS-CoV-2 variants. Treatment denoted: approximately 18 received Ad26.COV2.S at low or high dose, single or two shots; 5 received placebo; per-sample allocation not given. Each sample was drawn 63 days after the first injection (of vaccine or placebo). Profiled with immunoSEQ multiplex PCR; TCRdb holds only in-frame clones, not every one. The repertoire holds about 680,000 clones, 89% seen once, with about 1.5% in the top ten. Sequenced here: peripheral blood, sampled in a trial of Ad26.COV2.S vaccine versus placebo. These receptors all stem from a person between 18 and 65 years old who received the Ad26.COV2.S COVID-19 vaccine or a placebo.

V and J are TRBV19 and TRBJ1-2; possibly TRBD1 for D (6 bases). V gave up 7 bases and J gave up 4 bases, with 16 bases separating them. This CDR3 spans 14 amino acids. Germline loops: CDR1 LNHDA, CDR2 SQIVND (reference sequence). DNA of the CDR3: TGTGCCAGTACCGCACAGGGTTCGAGCTATGGCTACACCTTC. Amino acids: CASTAQGSSYGYTF.

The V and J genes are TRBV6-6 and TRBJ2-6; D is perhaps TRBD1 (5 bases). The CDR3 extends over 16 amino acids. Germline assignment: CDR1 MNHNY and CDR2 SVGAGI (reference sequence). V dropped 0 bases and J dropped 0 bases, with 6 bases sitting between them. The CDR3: CASSYSGASGANVLTF. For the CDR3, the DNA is TGTGCCAGCAGTTACTCAGGGGCCTCTGGGGCCAACGTCCTGACTTTC.

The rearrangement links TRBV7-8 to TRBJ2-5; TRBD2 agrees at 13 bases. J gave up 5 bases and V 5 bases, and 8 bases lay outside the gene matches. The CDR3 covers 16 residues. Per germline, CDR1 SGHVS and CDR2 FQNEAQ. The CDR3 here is CASSITSGRAGETQYF. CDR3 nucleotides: TGTGCCAGCAGCATAACTAGCGGGAGGGCCGGGGAGACCCAGTACTTC.

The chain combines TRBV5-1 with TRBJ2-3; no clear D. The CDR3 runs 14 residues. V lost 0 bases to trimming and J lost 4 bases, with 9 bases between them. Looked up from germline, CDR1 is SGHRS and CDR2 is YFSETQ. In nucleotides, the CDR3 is TGCGCCAGCAGCTTGGTTTTGTTGGCAGATACGCAGTATTTT. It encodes CASSLVLLADTQYF.

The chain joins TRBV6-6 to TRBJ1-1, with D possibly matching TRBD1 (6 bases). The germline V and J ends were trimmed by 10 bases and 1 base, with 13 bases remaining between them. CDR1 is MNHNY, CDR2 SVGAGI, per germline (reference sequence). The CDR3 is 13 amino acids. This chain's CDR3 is CATRGRGNTEAFF. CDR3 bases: TGTGCCACCAGGGGCAGGGGGAACACTGAAGCTTTCTTT.

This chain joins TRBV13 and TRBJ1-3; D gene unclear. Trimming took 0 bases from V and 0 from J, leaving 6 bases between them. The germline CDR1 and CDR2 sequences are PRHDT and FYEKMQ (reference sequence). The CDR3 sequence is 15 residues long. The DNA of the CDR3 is TGTGCCAGCAGCTTAGGGCGGCGCTCTGGAAACACCATATATTTT. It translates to CASSLGRRSGNTIYF.

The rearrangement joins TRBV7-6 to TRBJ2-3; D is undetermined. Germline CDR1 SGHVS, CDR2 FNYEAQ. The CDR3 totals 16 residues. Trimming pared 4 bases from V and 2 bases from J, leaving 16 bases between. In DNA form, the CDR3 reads TGTGCCAGCAGCTCAGAGACCGCTATCTACACAGATACGCAGTATTTT. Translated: CASSSETAIYTDTQYF. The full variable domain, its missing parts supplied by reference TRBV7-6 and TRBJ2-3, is GAGVSQSPRYKVTKRGQDVALRCDPISGHVSLYWYRQALGQGPEFLTYFNYEAQQDKSGLPNDRFSAERPEGSISTLTIQRTEQRDSAMYRCASSSETAIYTDTQYFGPGTRLTVL.

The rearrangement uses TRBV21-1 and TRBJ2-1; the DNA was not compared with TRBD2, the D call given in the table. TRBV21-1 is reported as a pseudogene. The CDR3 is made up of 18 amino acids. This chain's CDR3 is CASSTRDSPRGSYNEQFF. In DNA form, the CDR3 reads TGTGCCAGCAGCACTAGGGACTCCCCAAGAGGCTCCTACAATGAGCAGTTCTTC.

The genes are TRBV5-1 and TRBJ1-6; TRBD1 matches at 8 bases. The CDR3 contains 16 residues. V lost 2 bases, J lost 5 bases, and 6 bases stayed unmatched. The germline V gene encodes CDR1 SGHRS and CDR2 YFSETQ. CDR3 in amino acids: CASSFGGTGHNSPLHF. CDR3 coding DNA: TGCGCCAGCAGCTTCGGCGGGACAGGTCATAATTCACCCCTCCACTTT.

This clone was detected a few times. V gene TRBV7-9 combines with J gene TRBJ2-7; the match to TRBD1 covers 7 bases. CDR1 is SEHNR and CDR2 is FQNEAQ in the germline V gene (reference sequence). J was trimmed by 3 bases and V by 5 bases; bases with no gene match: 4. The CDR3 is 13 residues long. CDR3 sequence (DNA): TGTGCCAGCAGCCCGGGACAGCTCTACGAGCAGTACTTC. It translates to CASSPGQLYEQYF.

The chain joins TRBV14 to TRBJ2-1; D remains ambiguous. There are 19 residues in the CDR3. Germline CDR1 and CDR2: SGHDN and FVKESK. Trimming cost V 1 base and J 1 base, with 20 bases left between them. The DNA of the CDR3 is TGTGCCAGCAGCCAAGTCGCCCTCGAACTCCTAGGTTCCTACAATGAGCAGTTCTTC. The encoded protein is CASSQVALELLGSYNEQFF.

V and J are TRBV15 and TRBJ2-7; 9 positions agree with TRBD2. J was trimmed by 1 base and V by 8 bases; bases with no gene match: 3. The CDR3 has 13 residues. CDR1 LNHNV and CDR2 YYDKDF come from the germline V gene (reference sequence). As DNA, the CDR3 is TGTGCCACCGGACTAGCGCTATCCTACGAGCAGTACTTC. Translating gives CATGLALSYEQYF.

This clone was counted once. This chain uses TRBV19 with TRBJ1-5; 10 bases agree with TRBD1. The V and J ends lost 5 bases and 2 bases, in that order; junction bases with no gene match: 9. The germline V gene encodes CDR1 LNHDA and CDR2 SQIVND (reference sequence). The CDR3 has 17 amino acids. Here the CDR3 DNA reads TGTGCCAGTAGTGGCCGGGACAGGGGAGGGGGCAATCAGCCCCAGCATTTT. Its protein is CASSGRDRGGGNQPQHF.

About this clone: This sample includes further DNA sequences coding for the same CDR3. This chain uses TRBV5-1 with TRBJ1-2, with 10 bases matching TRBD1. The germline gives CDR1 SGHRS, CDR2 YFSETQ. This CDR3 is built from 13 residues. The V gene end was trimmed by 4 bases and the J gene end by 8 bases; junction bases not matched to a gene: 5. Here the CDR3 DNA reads TGCGCCAGCAGCCTAGGACAGGGGGTCGGCTACACCTTC. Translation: CASSLGQGVGYTF.

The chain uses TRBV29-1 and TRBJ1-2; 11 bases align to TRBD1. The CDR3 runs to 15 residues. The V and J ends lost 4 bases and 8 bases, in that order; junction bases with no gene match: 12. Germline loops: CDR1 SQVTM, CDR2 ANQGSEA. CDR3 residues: CSVGEPGQGVIGYTF. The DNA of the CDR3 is TGCAGCGTTGGGGAACCGGGACAGGGGGTAATCGGCTACACCTTC. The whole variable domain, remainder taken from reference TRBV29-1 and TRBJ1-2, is SAVISQKPSRDICQRGTSLTIQCQVDSQVTMMFWYRQQPGQSLTLIATANQGSEATYESGFVIDKFPISRPNLTFSTLTVSNMSPEDSSIYLCSVGEPGQGVIGYTFGSGTRLTVV.

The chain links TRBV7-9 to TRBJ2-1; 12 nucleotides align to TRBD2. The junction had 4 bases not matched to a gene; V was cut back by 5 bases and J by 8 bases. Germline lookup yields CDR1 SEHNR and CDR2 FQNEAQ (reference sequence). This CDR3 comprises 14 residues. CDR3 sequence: CASSASGRAYEQFF. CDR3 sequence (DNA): TGTGCCAGCAGCGCTAGCGGGAGGGCCTATGAGCAGTTCTTC.

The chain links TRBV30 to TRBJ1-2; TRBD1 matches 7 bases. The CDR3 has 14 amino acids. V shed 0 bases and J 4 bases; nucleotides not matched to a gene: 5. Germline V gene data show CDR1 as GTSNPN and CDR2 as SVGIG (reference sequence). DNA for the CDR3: TGTGCCTGGAGTGTACTTAACAGGGGCTATGGCTACACCTTC. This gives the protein CAWSVLNRGYGYTF. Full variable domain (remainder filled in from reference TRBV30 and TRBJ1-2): SQTIHQWPATLVQPVGSPLSLECTVEGTSNPNLYWYRQAAGRGLQLLFYSVGIGQISSEVPQNLSASRPQDRQFILSSKKLLLSDSGFYLCAWSVLNRGYGYTFGSGTRLTVV.

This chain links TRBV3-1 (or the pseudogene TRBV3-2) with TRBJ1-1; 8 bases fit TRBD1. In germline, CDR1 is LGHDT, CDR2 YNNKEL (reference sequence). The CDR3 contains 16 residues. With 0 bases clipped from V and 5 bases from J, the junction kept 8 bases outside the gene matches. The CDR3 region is CASSQDPGGERTEAFF. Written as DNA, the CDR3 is TGTGCCAGCAGCCAAGATCCAGGGGGCGAGAGGACTGAAGCTTTCTTT.

CDR3: CASSLNGHTYEQYF. The CDR3 region has the DNA TGTGCCAGCAGCTTAAACGGCCACACCTACGAGCAGTACTTC. The chain links TRBV11-2 to TRBJ2-7, with D unclear. Trimming took off 2 bases at V and 2 bases at J, with 10 bases between the two ends. Germline V gene lookup returns CDR1 SGHAT and CDR2 FQNNGV. The CDR3 covers 14 residues.

As DNA, the CDR3 is TGTGCCATCAGTACCGGGCCAAATAATTCACCCCTCCACTTT. It yields the protein CAISTGPNNSPLHF. The chain combines TRBV10-3 with TRBJ1-6; D is ambiguous. The V and J ends lost 5 bases and 5 bases respectively, with 10 bases between them. Per the germline V gene, CDR1 is ENHRY and CDR2 is SYGVKD. This CDR3 has 14 residues.

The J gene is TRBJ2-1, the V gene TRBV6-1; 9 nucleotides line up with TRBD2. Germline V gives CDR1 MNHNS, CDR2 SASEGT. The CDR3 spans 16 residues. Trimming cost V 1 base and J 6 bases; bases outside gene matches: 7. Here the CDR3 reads CASSEDFAGGLNEQFF. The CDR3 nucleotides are TGTGCCAGCAGTGAAGATTTTGCGGGGGGGCTCAATGAGCAGTTCTTC.

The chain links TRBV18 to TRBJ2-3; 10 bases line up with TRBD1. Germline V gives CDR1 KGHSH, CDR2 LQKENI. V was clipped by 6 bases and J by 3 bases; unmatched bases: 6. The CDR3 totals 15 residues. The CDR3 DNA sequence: TGTGCCAGCTCTTCGGGGACAGGGGAAACAGATACGCAGTATTTT. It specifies CASSSGTGETDTQYF.

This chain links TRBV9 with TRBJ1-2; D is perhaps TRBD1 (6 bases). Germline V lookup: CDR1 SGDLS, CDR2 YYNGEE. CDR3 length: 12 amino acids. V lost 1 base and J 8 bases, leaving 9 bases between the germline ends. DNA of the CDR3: TGTGCCAGCAGCGTACAGGGGTACGGCTACACCTTC. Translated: CASSVQGYGYTF.

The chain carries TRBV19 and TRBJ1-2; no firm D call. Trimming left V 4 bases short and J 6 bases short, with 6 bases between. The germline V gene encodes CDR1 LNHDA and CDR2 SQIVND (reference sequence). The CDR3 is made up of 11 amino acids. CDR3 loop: CASSTGHGYTF. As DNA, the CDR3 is TGTGCCAGTAGTACCGGTCATGGCTACACCTTC.

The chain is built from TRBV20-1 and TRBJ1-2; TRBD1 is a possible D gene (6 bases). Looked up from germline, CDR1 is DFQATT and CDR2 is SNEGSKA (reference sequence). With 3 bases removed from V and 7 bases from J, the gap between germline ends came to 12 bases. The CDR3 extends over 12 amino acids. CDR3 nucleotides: TGCAGTGCTAGTAAACAGGGAGGTGGCTACACCTTC. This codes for CSASKQGGGYTF.

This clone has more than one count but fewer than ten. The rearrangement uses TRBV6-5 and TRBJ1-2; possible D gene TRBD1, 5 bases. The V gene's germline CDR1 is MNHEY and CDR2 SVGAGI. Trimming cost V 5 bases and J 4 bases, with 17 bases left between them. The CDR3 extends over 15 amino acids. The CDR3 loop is CASSRSPGGSYGYTF. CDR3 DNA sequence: TGTGCCAGCAGTAGATCACCGGGGGGTAGCTATGGCTACACCTTC.

CDR3 region: CASSIVGQGASEQYF. The DNA for the CDR3 is TGTGCCAGTAGTATCGTGGGACAGGGGGCTTCTGAGCAGTACTTC. The J gene is TRBJ2-7, the V gene TRBV19; 12 positions agree with TRBD1. CDR1 is LNHDA and CDR2 is SQIVND in the germline V gene (reference sequence). This CDR3 contains 15 residues. V shed 3 bases, J shed 7 bases, and the junction held 7 bases outside the gene matches.

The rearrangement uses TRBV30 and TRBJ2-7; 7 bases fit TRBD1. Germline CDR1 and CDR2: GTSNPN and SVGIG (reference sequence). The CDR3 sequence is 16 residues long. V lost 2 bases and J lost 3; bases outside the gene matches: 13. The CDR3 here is CAWSLGGYFPHYEQYF. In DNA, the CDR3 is TGTGCCTGGAGTTTAGGGGGCTACTTCCCCCACTACGAGCAGTACTTC.

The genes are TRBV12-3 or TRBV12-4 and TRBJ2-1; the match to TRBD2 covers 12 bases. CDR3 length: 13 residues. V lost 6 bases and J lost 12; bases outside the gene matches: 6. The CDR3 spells CASSPQTSGGQFF. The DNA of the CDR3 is TGTGCCAGCAGCCCGCAGACTAGCGGGGGGCAGTTCTTC.

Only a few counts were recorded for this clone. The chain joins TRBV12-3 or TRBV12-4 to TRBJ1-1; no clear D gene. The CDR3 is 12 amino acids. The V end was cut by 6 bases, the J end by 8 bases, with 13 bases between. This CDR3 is CASSLTIAEAFF. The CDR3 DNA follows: TGTGCCAGCAGCCTTACCATAGCCGAAGCTTTCTTT.